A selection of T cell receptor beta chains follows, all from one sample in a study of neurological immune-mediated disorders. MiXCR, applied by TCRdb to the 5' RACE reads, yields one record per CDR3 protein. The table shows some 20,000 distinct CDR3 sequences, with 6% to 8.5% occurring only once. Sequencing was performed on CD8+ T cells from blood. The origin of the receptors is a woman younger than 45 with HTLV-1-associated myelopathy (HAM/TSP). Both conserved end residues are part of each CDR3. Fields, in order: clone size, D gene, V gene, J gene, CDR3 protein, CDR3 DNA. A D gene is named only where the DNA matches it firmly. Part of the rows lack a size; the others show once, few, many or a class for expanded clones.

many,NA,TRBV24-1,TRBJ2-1,CATSDLDALPSKQFF,TGTGCCACCAGTGATTTGGACGCGCTCCCCTCGAAGCAGTTCTTC
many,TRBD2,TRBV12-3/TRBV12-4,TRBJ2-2,CASKPDGAGGTGELFF,TGTGCCAGCAAACCCGATGGCGCGGGGGGCACCGGGGAGCTGTTTTTT
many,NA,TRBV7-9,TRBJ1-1,CASSSTGQRRYTEAFF,TGTGCCAGCAGCTCGACTGGACAGCGCCGCTACACTGAAGCTTTCTTT
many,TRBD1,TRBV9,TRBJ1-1,CASSPGGKSEAFF,TGTGCCAGCAGCCCAGGGGGCAAGTCTGAAGCTTTCTTT
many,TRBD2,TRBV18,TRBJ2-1,CASSPEFTSGYF,TGTGCCAGCTCACCAGAGTTTACTAGCGGGTATTTC
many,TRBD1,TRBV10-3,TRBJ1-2,CAISGGQGDYGYTF,TGTGCCATCAGTGGGGGACAGGGGGACTATGGCTACACCTTC
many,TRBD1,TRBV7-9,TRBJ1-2,CASSHARDSSYGYTF,TGTGCCAGCAGTCATGCTCGGGACAGCAGCTATGGCTACACCTTC
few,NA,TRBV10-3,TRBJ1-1,CAISATNTEAFF,TGTGCCATCAGTGCAACGAACACTGAAGCTTTCTTT
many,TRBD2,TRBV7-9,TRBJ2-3,CASSLVSGGVTDTQYF,TGTGCCAGCAGCTTAGTAAGCGGGGGGGTCACAGATACGCAGTATTTT
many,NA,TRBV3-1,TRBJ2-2,CASSQGTGRGAGELFF,TGTGCCAGCAGCCAGGGTACAGGGAGAGGCGCCGGGGAGCTGTTTTTT
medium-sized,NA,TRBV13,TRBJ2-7,CASTHGGSYEQYF,TGTGCCAGCACTCATGGGGGGTCCTACGAGCAGTACTTC
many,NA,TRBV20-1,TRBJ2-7,CSGRTGRAYEQYF,TGCAGTGGCCGGACAGGGAGGGCTTACGAGCAGTACTTC
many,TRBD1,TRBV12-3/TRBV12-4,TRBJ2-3,CASSDRGSTDTQYF,TGTGCCAGCAGCGACAGGGGGAGCACAGATACGCAGTATTTT
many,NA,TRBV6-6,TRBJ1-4,CASSYSGQGSEKLFF,TGTGCCAGCAGTTACTCAGGCCAGGGCAGTGAAAAACTGTTTTTT
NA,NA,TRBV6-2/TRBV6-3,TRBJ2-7,CASSKKQVTGIYYEQYF,TGTGCCAGCAGTAAAAAGCAGGTGACGGGAATCTACTACGAGCAGTACTTC
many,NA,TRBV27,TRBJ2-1,CASSLSFGFNEQFF,TGTGCCAGCAGTTTATCCTTTGGCTTCAATGAGCAGTTCTTC
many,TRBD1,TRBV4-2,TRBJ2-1,CASSPGQGEWARGFF,TGTGCCAGCAGCCCGGGACAGGGTGAATGGGCCAGAGGGTTCTTC
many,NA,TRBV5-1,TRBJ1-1,CASSLRSYTEAFF,TGCGCCAGCAGCTTGAGATCCTACACTGAAGCTTTCTTT
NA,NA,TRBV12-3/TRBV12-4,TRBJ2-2,CASKGGGTGELFF,TGTGCCAGTAAAGGGGGGGGCACCGGGGAGCTGTTTTTT
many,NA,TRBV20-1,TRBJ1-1,CSARGEMNTEAFF,TGCAGTGCTAGGGGGGAGATGAACACTGAAGCTTTCTTT
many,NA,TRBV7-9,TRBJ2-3,CASSLGGRTDTQYF,TGTGCCAGCAGCTTAGGTGGACGCACAGATACGCAGTATTTT
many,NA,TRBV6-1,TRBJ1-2,CASYESHPGGYTF,TGTGCCAGCTACGAAAGCCACCCGGGCGGCTACACCTTC
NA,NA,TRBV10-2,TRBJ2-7,CASSESETRGYEQYF,TGCGCCAGCAGTGAGAGTGAGACAAGGGGCTACGAGCAATACTTC
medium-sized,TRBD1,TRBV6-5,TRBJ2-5,CASSESGGAETQYF,TGTGCCAGCAGTGAGTCAGGGGGCGCGGAGACCCAGTACTTC
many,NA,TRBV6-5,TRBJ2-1,CASREGNNEQFF,TGTGCCAGCCGAGAGGGGAACAATGAGCAGTTCTTC